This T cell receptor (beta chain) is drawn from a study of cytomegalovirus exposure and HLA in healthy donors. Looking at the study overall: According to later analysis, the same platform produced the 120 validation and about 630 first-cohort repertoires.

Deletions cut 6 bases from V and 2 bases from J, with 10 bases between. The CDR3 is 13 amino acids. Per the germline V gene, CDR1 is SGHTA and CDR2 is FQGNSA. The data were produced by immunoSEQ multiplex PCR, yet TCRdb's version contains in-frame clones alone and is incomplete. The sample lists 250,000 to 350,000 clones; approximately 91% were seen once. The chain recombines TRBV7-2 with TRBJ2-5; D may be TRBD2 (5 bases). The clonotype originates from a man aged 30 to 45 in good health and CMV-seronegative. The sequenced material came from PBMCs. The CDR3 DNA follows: TGTGCCAGCAGGGTGACTAAGCAAGAGACCCAGTACTTC. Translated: CASRVTKQETQYF. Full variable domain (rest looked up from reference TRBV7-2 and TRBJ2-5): GAGVSQSPSNKVTEKGKDVELRCDPISGHTALYWYRQSLGQGLEFLIYFQGNSAPDKSGLPSDRFSAERTGGSVSTLTIQRTQQEDSAVYLCASRVTKQETQYFGPGTRLLVL.